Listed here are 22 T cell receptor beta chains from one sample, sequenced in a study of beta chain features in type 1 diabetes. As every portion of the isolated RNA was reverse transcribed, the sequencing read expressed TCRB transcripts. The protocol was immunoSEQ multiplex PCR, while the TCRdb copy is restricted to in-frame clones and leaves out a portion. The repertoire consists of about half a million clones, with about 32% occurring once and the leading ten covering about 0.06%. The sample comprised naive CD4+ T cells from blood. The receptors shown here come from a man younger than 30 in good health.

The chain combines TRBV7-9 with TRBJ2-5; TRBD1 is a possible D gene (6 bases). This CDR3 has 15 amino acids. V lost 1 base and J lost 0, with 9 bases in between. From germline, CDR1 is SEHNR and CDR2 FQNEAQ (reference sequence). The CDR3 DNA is TGTGCCAGCAGCTTAGGGGACAAGTACCAAGAGACCCAGTACTTC. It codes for CASSLGDKYQETQYF.

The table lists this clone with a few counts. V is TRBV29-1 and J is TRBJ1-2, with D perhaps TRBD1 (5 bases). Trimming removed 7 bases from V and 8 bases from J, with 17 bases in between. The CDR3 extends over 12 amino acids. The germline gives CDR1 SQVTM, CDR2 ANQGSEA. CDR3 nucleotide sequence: TGCAGCGCCGTCGGAGGGGCAAGGGGCTACACCTTC. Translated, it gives CSAVGGARGYTF.

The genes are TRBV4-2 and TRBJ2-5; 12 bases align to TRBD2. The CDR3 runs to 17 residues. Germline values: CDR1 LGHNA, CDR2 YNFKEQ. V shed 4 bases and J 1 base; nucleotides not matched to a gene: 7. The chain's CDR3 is CASSRLAGVGAQETQYF. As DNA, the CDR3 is TGTGCCAGCAGCCGACTAGCGGGAGTCGGGGCCCAAGAGACCCAGTACTTC.

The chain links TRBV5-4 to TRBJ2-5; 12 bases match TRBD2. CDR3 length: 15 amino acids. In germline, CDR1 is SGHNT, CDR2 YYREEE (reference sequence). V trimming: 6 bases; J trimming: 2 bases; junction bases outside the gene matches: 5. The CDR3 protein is CASTRGLAGQETQYF. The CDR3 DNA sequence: TGTGCCAGCACCCGAGGACTAGCGGGACAAGAGACCCAGTACTTC.

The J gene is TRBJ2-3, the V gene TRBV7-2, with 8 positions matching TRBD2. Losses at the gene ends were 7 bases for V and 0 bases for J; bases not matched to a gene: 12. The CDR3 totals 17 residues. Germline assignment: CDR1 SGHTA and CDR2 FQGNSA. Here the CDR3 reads CASTEVAGGTSTDTQYF. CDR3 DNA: TGTGCCAGCACCGAAGTTGCGGGAGGCACTAGCACAGATACGCAGTATTTT. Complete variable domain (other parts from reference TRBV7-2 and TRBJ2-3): GAGVSQSPSNKVTEKGKDVELRCDPISGHTALYWYRQSLGQGLEFLIYFQGNSAPDKSGLPSDRFSAERTGGSVSTLTIQRTQQEDSAVYLCASTEVAGGTSTDTQYFGPGTRLTVL.

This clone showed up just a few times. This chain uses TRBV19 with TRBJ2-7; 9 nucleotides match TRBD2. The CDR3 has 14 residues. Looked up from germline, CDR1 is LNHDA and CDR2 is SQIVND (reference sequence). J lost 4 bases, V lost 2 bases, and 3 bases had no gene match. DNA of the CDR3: TGTGCCAGTAGTATAAGCGGGAGGAGGTACGAGCAGTACTTC. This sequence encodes CASSISGRRYEQYF. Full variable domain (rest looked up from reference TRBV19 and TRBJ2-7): DGGITQSPKYLFRKEGQNVTLSCEQNLNHDAMYWYRQDPGQGLRLIYYSQIVNDFQKGDIAEGYSVSREKKESFPLTVTSAQKNPTAFYLCASSISGRRYEQYFGPGTRLTVT.

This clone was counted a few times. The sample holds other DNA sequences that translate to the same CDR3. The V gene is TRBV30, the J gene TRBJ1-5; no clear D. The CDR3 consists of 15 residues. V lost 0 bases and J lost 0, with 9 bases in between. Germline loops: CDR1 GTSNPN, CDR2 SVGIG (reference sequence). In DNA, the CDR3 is TGTGCCTGGAGTGTAGGCAGTTATAGCAATCAGCCCCAGCATTTT. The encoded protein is CAWSVGSYSNQPQHF.

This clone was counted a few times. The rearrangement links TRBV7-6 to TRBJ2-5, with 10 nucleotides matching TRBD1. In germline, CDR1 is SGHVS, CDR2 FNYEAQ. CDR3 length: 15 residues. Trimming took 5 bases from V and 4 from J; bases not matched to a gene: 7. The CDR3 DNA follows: TGTGCCAGCAGCCGAGACAGGGGGCTGGGAGAGACCCAGTACTTC. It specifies CASSRDRGLGETQYF.

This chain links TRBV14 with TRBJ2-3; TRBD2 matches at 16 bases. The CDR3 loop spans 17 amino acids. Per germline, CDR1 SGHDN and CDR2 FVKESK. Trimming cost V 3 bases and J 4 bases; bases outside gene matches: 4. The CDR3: CASSQGLAGGLPDTQYF. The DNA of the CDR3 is TGTGCCAGCAGCCAGGGACTAGCGGGAGGGCTGCCAGATACGCAGTATTTT.

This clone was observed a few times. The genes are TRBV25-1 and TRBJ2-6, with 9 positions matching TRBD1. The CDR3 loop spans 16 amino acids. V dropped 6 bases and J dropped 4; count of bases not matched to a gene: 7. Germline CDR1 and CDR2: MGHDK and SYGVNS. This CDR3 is CASRGQGRSGANVLTF. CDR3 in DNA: TGTGCCAGCAGGGGACAGGGACGCTCCGGGGCCAACGTCCTGACTTTC.

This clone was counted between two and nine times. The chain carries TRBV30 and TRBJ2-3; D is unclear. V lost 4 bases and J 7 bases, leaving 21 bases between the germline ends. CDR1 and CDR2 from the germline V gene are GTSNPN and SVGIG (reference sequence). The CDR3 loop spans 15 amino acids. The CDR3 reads CAWTSRSGPLNTQYF. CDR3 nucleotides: TGTGCCTGGACCTCTAGATCCGGCCCGTTGAATACGCAGTATTTT.

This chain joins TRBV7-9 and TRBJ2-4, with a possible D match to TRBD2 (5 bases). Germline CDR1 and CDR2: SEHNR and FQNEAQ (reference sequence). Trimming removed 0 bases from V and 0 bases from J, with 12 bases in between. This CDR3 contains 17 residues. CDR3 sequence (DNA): TGTGCCAGCAGCTTAGCGTCTAGCCCCCTAGCCAAAAACATTCAGTACTTC. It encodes CASSLASSPLAKNIQYF. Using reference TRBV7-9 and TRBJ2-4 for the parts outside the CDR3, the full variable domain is DTGVSQNPRHKITKRGQNVTFRCDPISEHNRLYWYRQTLGQGPEFLTYFQNEAQLEKSRLLSDRFSAERPKGSFSTLEIQRTEQGDSAMYLCASSLASSPLAKNIQYFGAGTRLSVL.

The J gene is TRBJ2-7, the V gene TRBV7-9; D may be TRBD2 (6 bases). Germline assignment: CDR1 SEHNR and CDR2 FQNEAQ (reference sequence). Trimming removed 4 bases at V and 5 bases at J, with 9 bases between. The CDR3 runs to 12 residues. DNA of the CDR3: TGTGCCAGCAGCTCCTGGAGGGACGAGCAGTACTTC. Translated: CASSSWRDEQYF.

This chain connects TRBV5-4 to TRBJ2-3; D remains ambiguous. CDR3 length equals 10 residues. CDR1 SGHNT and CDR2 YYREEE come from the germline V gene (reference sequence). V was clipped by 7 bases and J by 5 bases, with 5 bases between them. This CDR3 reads CASGGDTQYF. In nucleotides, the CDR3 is TGTGCCAGCGGTGGAGATACGCAGTATTTT.

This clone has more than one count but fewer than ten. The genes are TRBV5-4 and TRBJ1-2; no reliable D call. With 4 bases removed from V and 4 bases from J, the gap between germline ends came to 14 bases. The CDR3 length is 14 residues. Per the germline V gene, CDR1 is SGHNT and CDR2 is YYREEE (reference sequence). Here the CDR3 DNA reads TGTGCCAGCAGCACGGACGCATCTAGCTATGGCTACACCTTC. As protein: CASSTDASSYGYTF.

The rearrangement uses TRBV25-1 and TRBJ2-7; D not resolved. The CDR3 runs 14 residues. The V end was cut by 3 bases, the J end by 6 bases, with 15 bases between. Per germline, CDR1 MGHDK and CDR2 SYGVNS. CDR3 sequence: CASSDPTLLAEQYF. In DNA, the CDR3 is TGTGCCAGCAGTGACCCCACCCTGTTGGCCGAGCAGTACTTC.

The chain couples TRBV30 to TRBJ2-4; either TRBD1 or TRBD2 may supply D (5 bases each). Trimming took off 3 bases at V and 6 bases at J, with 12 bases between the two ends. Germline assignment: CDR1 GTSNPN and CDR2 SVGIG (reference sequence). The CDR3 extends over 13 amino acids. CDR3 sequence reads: CAWSPGQPNIQYF. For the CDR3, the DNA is TGTGCCTGGAGCCCGGGGCAGCCAAACATTCAGTACTTC.

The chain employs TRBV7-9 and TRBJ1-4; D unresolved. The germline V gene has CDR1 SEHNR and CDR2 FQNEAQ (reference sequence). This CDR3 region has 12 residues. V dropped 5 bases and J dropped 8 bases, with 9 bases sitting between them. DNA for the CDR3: TGTGCCAGCAGCATGGCTGGGGAAAAACTGTTTTTT. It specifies CASSMAGEKLFF.

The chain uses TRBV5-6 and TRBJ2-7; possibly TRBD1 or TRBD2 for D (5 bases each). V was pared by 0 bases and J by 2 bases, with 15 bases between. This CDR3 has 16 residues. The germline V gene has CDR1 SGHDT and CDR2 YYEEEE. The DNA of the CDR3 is TGTGCCAGCAGCTTGGCACCGGGACGCTGGGCCTACGAGCAGTACTTC. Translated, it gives CASSLAPGRWAYEQYF.

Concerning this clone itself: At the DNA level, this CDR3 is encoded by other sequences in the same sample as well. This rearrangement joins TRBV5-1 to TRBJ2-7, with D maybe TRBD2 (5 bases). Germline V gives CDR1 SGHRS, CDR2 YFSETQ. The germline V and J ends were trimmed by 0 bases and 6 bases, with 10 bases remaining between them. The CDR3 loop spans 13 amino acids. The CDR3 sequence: CASSLARGGEQYF. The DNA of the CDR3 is TGCGCCAGCAGCTTGGCCCGGGGTGGCGAGCAGTACTTC.

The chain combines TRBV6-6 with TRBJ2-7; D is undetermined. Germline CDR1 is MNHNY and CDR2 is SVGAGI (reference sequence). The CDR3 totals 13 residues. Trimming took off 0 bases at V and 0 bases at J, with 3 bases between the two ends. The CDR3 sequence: CASSYSHSYEQYF. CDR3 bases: TGTGCCAGCAGTTACTCCCACTCCTACGAGCAGTACTTC.

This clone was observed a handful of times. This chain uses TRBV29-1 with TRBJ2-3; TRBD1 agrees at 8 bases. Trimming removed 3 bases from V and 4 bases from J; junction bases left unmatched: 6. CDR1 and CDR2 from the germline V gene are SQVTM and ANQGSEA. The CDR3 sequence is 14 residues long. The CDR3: CSVESAGGPDTQYF. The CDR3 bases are TGCAGCGTTGAGTCGGCAGGGGGCCCAGATACGCAGTATTTT.